This entry lists 14 T cell receptor beta chains sequenced from one sample in a study of blood T cell repertoires in COVID-19. Here immunoSEQ multiplex PCR was the method, and the copy in TCRdb shows in-frame clones only, minus some. The table lists approximately 150,000 clones, about 88% of them singletons. Sequenced: peripheral blood. Source of these receptors: an elderly woman with COVID-19, enrolled during active disease.

The rearrangement uses TRBV3-1 (or the pseudogene TRBV3-2) and TRBJ2-1; maybe TRBD2 (6 bases). Germline loops: CDR1 LGHDT, CDR2 YNNKEL (reference sequence). This CDR3 is 14 amino acids long. With 4 bases removed from V and 7 bases from J, the gap between germline ends came to 14 bases. The CDR3 sequence is CASSLRDFLNEQFF. The CDR3 DNA follows: TGTGCCAGCAGCCTTCGGGACTTTCTTAATGAGCAGTTCTTC.

The V call is TRBV12-3 or TRBV12-4, the J call TRBJ2-7; D possibly corresponds to TRBD1 (6 bases). This CDR3 spans 13 amino acids. The V gene lost 6 bases and the J gene lost 6 bases, with 15 bases spanning the gap. In DNA form, the CDR3 reads TGTGCCAGCAGACTATCAGGGGTAGGCGAGCAGTACTTC. Residues: CASRLSGVGEQYF.

The chain is built from TRBV2 and TRBJ2-4; a possible D gene is TRBD2 (6 bases). CDR1 is SNHLY and CDR2 is FYNNEI in the germline V gene. This CDR3 is built from 14 residues. V gave up 4 bases and J gave up 5 bases, with 12 bases separating them. The CDR3 protein is CASSGSGLQNIQYF. CDR3 in DNA: TGTGCCAGCAGTGGCTCGGGACTCCAAAACATTCAGTACTTC. Together with reference TRBV2 and TRBJ2-4, the CDR3 gives the full variable domain: EPEVTQTPSHQVTQMGQEVILRCVPISNHLYFYWYRQILGQKVEFLVSFYNNEISEKSEIFDDQFSVERPDGSNFTLKIRSTKLEDSAMYFCASSGSGLQNIQYFGAGTRLSVL.

This chain connects TRBV14 to TRBJ1-2; 9 nucleotides line up with TRBD1. The CDR3 totals 16 residues. J was trimmed by 0 bases and V by 1 base; bases with no gene match: 3. Germline CDR1 SGHDN, CDR2 FVKESK. DNA for the CDR3: TGTGCCAGCAGCCAAGGCTGGACAGGGGCTAACTATGGCTACACCTTC. The encoded protein is CASSQGWTGANYGYTF.

The DNA for the CDR3 is TGTGCCAGCAGTTCGCTCTTAGTAGGAGGAAGAAATCAGCCCCAGCATTTT. This gives the protein CASSSLLVGGRNQPQHF. The chain is built from TRBV6-2 or TRBV6-3 and TRBJ1-5; D remains ambiguous. The CDR3 runs to 17 residues. The V end was cut by 4 bases, the J end by 4 bases, with 20 bases between. Germline V CDR1 and CDR2: MNHEY, SVGEGT.

J is TRBJ1-4 and V is TRBV5-6; a weak D match, TRBD1 (5 bases). CDR1 and CDR2 (germline): SGHDT, YYEEEE. The V and J ends lost 0 bases and 10 bases respectively, with 22 bases between them. The CDR3 loop spans 17 amino acids. The CDR3 loop reads CASSLGGLRQPFGKLFF. The DNA for the CDR3 is TGTGCCAGCAGCTTGGGTGGGCTGAGACAGCCTTTCGGAAAACTGTTTTTT.

The chain recombines TRBV2 with TRBJ1-6; D is undetermined. Germline V CDR1 and CDR2: SNHLY, FYNNEI. Trimming took 3 bases from V and 0 from J, leaving 21 bases between them. This CDR3 is 20 amino acids long. The DNA for the CDR3 is TGTGCCAGCAGTGATTTATTGGTTCTAGCCGAGAGCTCCTATAATTCACCCCTCCACTTT. Protein: CASSDLLVLAESSYNSPLHF.

About this clone itself: Germline and junction disagree at one end, which may indicate a read error. The chain uses TRBV7-7 and TRBJ2-1; tentatively, D is TRBD1 (7 bases). From germline, CDR1 is SSHAT and CDR2 FNYEAQ (reference sequence). The CDR3 contains 18 residues. The CDR3 protein is CASSLGGGAGAPLNEQFF. As DNA, the CDR3 is TGTGCTAGCAGCTTAGGGGGCGGGGCGGGCGCGCCCCTCAATGAGCAGTTCTTC.

The rearrangement links TRBV5-1 to TRBJ1-4; 8 positions match TRBD1. After removal of 4 bases from V and 5 bases from J, the junction contained 7 bases not matched to a gene. There are 15 residues in the CDR3. CDR1 is SGHRS, CDR2 YFSETQ, per germline. The CDR3 here is CASSTGTGVNEKLFF. In nucleotides, the CDR3 is TGCGCCAGCAGCACAGGGACAGGCGTAAATGAAAAACTGTTTTTT.

This chain uses TRBV6-6 with TRBJ1-5; D is unclear. Per the germline V gene, CDR1 is MNHNY and CDR2 is SVGAGI (reference sequence). The CDR3 length is 15 residues. V lost 7 bases and J lost 3, with 16 bases in between. Here the CDR3 reads CASTEGSLYNQPQHF. Here the CDR3 DNA reads TGTGCCAGCACCGAAGGGAGTCTTTACAATCAGCCCCAGCATTTT.

V usage is TRBV2 and J usage is TRBJ2-7; TRBD2 matches at 8 bases. The germline V gene has CDR1 SNHLY and CDR2 FYNNEI. After removal of 8 bases from V and 5 bases from J, the junction contained 5 bases not matched to a gene. This CDR3 region has 12 residues. The chain's CDR3 is CASGREGDEQYF. CDR3 DNA: TGTGCCAGCGGACGGGAGGGAGACGAGCAGTACTTC.

V usage is TRBV28 and J usage is TRBJ2-7; 13 nucleotides match TRBD2. CDR3 size: 15 residues. The trim removed 6 bases at V and 5 bases at J, leaving 7 bases unmatched. Germline values: CDR1 MDHEN, CDR2 SYDVKM. CDR3 in DNA: TGTGCCAGCAGGATCTGGACTAGCGGGAGCCACGAGCAGTACTTC. It translates to CASRIWTSGSHEQYF. The full variable domain, with the rest looked up from reference TRBV28 and TRBJ2-7, is DVKVTQSSRYLVKRTGEKVFLECVQDMDHENMFWYRQDPGLGLRLIYFSYDVKMKEKGDIPEGYSVSREKKERFSLILESASTNQTSMYLCASRIWTSGSHEQYFGPGTRLTVT.

This clone was seen just once. V usage is TRBV7-2 and J usage is TRBJ2-6, with TRBD2 matching 8 bases. Per germline, CDR1 SGHTA and CDR2 FQGNSA. This CDR3 region has 15 residues. V was pared by 4 bases and J by 3 bases, with 2 bases of the junction left unmatched. CDR3 nucleotides: TGTGCCAGCAGCTCGGGAGGGCTTGGGGCCAACGTCCTGACTTTC. Protein product: CASSSGGLGANVLTF.

The V and J genes are TRBV4-2 and TRBJ2-2; 7 nucleotides align to TRBD2. V lost 1 base and J lost 1; bases outside the gene matches: 3. The V gene's germline CDR1 is LGHNA and CDR2 YNFKEQ. The CDR3 extends over 16 amino acids. The CDR3 DNA reads TGTGCCAGCAGCCAAGTGATAGCGGGGAACACCGGGGAGCTGTTTTTT. It yields the protein CASSQVIAGNTGELFF.